This T cell receptor beta chain appears in the sequencing data of a study of early T cells in non-severe SARS-CoV-2 infection. Background on the study: Sequenced material consisted of bulk RNA (from unsorted whole blood), and chains were unpaired. Notes on the study in general: Anti-spike CD8 responses were favored in VDJdb matching, and private and CD4 specificities were missed.

V was trimmed by 5 bases and J by 0 bases, leaving 20 bases between them. Germline-derived CDR1 and CDR2 are MNHEY and SVGAGI. The CDR3 runs 17 residues. Unique molecular identifiers tagged individual cDNA molecules. TCRdb processed the 5' RACE reads anew with MiXCR; each CDR3 protein has one entry. The sample yields roughly 24,000 distinct CDR3 sequences, more than 4% seen once. In regard to this clonotype: No antigen is known for it.

The material sequenced was whole blood. The genes are TRBV6-5 and TRBJ2-7; D is uncertain. The clonotype comes from an adult who was a healthcare worker with PCR-confirmed SARS-CoV-2 infection or an uninfected control (not recorded which). CDR3 DNA sequence: TGTGCCAGCAGTGACCCCCCATGGAACCCGAGCTCCTACGAGCAGTACTTC. It translates to CASSDPPWNPSSYEQYF.